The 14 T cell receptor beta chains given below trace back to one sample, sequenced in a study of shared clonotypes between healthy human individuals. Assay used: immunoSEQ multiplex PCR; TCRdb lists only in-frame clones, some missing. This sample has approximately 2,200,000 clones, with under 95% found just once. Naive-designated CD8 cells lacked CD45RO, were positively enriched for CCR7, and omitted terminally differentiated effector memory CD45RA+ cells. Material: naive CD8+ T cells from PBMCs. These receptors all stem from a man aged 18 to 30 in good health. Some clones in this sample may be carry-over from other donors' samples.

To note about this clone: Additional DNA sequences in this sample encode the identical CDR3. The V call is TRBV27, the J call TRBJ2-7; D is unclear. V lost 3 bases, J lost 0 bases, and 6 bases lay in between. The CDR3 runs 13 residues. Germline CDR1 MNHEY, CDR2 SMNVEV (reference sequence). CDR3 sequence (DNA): TGTGCCAGCAGTTTGACGAGCTCCTACGAGCAGTACTTC. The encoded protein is CASSLTSSYEQYF.

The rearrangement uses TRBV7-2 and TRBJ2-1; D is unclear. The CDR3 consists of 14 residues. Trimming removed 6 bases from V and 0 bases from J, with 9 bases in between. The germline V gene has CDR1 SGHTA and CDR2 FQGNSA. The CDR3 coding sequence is TGTGCCAGCAGACCAGGTAGCTCCTACAATGAGCAGTTCTTC. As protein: CASRPGSSYNEQFF.

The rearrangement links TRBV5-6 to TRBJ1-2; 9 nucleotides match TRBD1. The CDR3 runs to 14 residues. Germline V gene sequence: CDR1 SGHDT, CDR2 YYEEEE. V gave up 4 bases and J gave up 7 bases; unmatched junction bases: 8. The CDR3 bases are TGTGCCAGCAGCCCGGAGGGACAGGGTTTTGGCTACACCTTC. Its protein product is CASSPEGQGFGYTF.

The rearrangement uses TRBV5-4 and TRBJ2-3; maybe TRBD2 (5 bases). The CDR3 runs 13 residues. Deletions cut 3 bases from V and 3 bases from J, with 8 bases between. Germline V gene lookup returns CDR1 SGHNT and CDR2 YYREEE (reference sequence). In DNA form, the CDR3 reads TGTGCCAGCAGCTCCAGCGGAACAGATACGCAGTATTTT. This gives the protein CASSSSGTDTQYF.

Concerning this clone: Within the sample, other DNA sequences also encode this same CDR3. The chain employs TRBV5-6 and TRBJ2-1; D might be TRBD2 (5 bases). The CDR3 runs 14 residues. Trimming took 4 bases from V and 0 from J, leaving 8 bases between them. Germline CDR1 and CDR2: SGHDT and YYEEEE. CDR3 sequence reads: CASSRGSSYNEQFF. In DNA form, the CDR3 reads TGTGCCAGCAGCCGGGGTAGCTCCTACAATGAGCAGTTCTTC.

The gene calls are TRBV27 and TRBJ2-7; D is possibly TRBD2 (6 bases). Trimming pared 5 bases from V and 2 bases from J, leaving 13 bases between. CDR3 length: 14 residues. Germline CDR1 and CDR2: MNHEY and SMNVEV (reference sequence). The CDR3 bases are TGTGCCAGCAGTCTGGGACTCACCGCCTACGAGCAGTACTTC. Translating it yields CASSLGLTAYEQYF.

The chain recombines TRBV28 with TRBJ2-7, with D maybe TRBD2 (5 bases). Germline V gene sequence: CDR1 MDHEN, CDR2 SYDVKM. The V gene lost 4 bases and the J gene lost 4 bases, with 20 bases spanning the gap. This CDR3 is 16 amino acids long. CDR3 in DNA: TGTGCCAGCAGTTCCGTTGGACGGGATCTCGTATACGAGCAGTACTTC. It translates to CASSSVGRDLVYEQYF. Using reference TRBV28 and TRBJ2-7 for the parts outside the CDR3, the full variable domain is DVKVTQSSRYLVKRTGEKVFLECVQDMDHENMFWYRQDPGLGLRLIYFSYDVKMKEKGDIPEGYSVSREKKERFSLILESASTNQTSMYLCASSSVGRDLVYEQYFGPGTRLTVT.

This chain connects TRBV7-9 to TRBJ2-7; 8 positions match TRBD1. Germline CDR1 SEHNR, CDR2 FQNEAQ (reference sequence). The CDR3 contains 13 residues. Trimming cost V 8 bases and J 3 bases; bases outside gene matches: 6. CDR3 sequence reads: CASGRDRFYEQYF. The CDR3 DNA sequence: TGTGCCAGCGGACGGGACAGGTTCTACGAGCAGTACTTC.

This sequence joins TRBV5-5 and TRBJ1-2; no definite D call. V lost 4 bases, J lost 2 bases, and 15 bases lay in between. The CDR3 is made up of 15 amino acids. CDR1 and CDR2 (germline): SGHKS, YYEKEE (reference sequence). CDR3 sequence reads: CASSPEYRENYGYTF. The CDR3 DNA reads TGTGCCAGCAGCCCAGAATATCGGGAGAACTATGGCTACACCTTC.

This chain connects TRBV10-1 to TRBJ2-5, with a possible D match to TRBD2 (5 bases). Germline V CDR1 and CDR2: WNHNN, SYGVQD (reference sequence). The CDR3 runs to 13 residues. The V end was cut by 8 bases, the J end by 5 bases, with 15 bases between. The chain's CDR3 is CASSSEVGETQYF. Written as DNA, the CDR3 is TGCGCCAGCTCCTCGGAGGTAGGGGAGACCCAGTACTTC.

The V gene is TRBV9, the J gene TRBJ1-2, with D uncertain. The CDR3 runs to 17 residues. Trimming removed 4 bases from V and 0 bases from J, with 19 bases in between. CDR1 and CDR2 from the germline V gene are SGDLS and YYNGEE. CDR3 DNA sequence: TGTGCCAGCAGCAGCGTTAAGTCAGCCGTTTCTAACTATGGCTACACCTTC. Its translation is CASSSVKSAVSNYGYTF.

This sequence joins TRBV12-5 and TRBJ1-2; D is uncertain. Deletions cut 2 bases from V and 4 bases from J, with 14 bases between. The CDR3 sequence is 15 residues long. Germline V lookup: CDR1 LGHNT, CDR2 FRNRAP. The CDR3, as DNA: TGTGCTAGTGGTTTGTGGCCCGACCTCCTCTATGGCTACACCTTC. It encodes CASGLWPDLLYGYTF.

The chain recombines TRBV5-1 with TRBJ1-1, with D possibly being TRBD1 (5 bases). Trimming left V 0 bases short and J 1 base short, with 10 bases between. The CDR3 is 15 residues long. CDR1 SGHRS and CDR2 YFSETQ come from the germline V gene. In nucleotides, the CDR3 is TGCGCCAGCAGCTTGGCCAGCCAGGGGAACACTGAAGCTTTCTTT. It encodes CASSLASQGNTEAFF.

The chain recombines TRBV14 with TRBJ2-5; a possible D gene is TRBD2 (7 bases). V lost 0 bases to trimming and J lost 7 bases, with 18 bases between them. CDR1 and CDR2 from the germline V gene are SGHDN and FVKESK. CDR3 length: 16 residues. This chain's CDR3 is CASSQELTGRGMTQYF. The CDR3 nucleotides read TGTGCCAGCAGCCAAGAATTAACAGGGAGGGGAATGACCCAGTACTTC.